Listed here are 26 T cell receptor beta chains from one sample, sequenced in a study of spatial heterogeneity in lung cancer. Time point reported: blood at routine non-recurrence follow-up after resection. TCRdb reprocessed the 5' RACE reads with MiXCR, giving one entry per CDR3 protein. Here the sample spans approximately 43,000 distinct CDR3 sequences, approximately 10% being singletons. The specimen comprised PBMCs, sampled at follow-up. Receptors were obtained from a female donor with early-stage non-small cell lung cancer.

The gene calls are TRBV29-1 and TRBJ1-2; 7 bases align to TRBD1. Germline V CDR1 and CDR2: SQVTM, ANQGSEA. The CDR3 extends over 13 amino acids. J was trimmed by 5 bases and V by 3 bases; bases with no gene match: 6. The CDR3 loop reads CSVDDDRAYGYTF. CDR3 nucleotides: TGCAGCGTTGACGACGACAGGGCGTATGGCTACACCTTC.

This clonotype turned up a few times. The CDR3 nucleotides read TGTGCCAGCAGTTTAGTATGGGGAAGCAATCAGCCCCAGCATTTT. This gives the protein CASSLVWGSNQPQHF. The J gene is TRBJ1-5, the V gene TRBV28; D ambiguous. Trimming took off 2 bases at V and 1 base at J, with 9 bases between the two ends. This CDR3 is 15 amino acids long. The germline V gene has CDR1 MDHEN and CDR2 SYDVKM.

This clonotype was seen more than once but under ten times. V usage is TRBV6-2 or TRBV6-3 and J usage is TRBJ2-3; 8 positions match TRBD2. The V and J ends lost 6 bases and 4 bases, in that order; junction bases with no gene match: 9. Germline V CDR1 and CDR2: MNHEY, SVGEGT. This CDR3 is built from 15 residues. The CDR3 region has the DNA TGTGCCAGCAGAGAACGGACTAGCTGGCCAGATACGCAGTATTTT. It translates to CASRERTSWPDTQYF.

This clonotype has just a few counts. J is TRBJ2-2 and V is TRBV6-5; 7 nucleotides agree with TRBD1. The length of the CDR3 is 15 residues. From germline, CDR1 is MNHEY and CDR2 SVGAGI. V lost 6 bases to trimming and J lost 1 base; unmatched junction nucleotides: 5. The CDR3 loop is CASSLTGENTGELFF. The DNA of the CDR3 is TGTGCCAGCAGCTTAACAGGGGAGAACACCGGGGAGCTGTTTTTT.

Ten or more counts support this clonotype. The rearrangement joins TRBV29-1 to TRBJ2-4; 11 nucleotides line up with TRBD2. Germline assignment: CDR1 SQVTM and CDR2 ANQGSEA. The CDR3 has 16 residues. J gave up 4 bases and V 6 bases, and 11 bases lay outside the gene matches. CDR3 in amino acids: CSVDQRLAGLKNIQYF. DNA for the CDR3: TGCAGCGTCGACCAAAGACTAGCGGGGCTTAAAAACATTCAGTACTTC. Full variable domain (outside the CDR3, taken from reference TRBV29-1 and TRBJ2-4): SAVISQKPSRDICQRGTSLTIQCQVDSQVTMMFWYRQQPGQSLTLIATANQGSEATYESGFVIDKFPISRPNLTFSTLTVSNMSPEDSSIYLCSVDQRLAGLKNIQYFGAGTRLSVL.

This clonotype was seen ten or more times. V and J are TRBV30 and TRBJ2-7, with 8 bases aligning to TRBD2. CDR1 and CDR2 from the germline V gene are GTSNPN and SVGIG (reference sequence). This CDR3 spans 14 amino acids. The V segment lost 4 bases and the J segment 0 bases; nucleotides outside the gene matches: 5. The CDR3 loop is CAWTGSGVSYEQYF. In DNA, the CDR3 is TGTGCCTGGACGGGTAGCGGGGTCTCCTACGAGCAGTACTTC.

Worth noting for this clonotype: A read error is possible here, since a much larger clone lies one base away. The chain is built from TRBV5-1 and TRBJ2-4, with D perhaps assigned TRBD1 or TRBD2 (6 bases each). This CDR3 has 16 residues. The germline CDR1 and CDR2 sequences are SGHRS and YFSETQ. DNA of the CDR3: TGCGCCAGCAGCTTACCTTTAGGGGGGACCAAAAACATTCAGAACTTC. Encoded protein: CASSLPLGGTKNIQNF.

This clonotype was detected ten times or more. The rearrangement uses TRBV20-1 and TRBJ2-3; tentative D call: TRBD1 (5 bases). Per the germline V gene, CDR1 is DFQATT and CDR2 is SNEGSKA (reference sequence). The V end lost 5 bases, the J end lost 7 bases, and 16 bases lay between the germline ends. This CDR3 contains 13 residues. This CDR3 is CSARVSSGNTQYF. DNA of the CDR3: TGCAGTGCTCGCGTGTCATCAGGGAATACGCAGTATTTT.

The chain employs TRBV9 and TRBJ2-3; the match to TRBD1 covers 10 bases. V was clipped by 3 bases and J by 7 bases; unmatched bases: 5. The germline CDR1 and CDR2 sequences are SGDLS and YYNGEE. This CDR3 is built from 14 residues. CDR3 region: CASSGRDRGHTQYF. In nucleotides, the CDR3 is TGTGCCAGCAGCGGCCGGGACAGGGGCCATACGCAGTATTTT.

This clonotype was recorded many times. The V call is TRBV7-3, the J call TRBJ2-3; D is undetermined. The CDR3 is 13 amino acids. Germline V CDR1 and CDR2: SGHTA, FQGTGA. V was trimmed by 5 bases and J by 5 bases, leaving 11 bases between them. Here the CDR3 reads CASSHFPQDTQYF. In nucleotides, the CDR3 is TGTGCCAGCAGCCATTTCCCACAAGATACGCAGTATTTT.

This clonotype was observed at least ten times. The CDR3 DNA reads as TGTGCCAGCACAGAAAACGGTAACACCGGGGAGCTGTTTTTT. This gives the protein CASTENGNTGELFF. The chain combines TRBV7-3 with TRBJ2-2; D uncertain. V lost 7 bases to trimming and J lost 2 bases, with 11 bases between them. Per germline, CDR1 SGHTA and CDR2 FQGTGA. CDR3 length equals 14 residues.

The rearrangement links TRBV29-1 to TRBJ2-5; no reliable D call. Trimming removed 3 bases from V and 2 bases from J, with 7 bases in between. This CDR3 is 12 amino acids long. Germline V lookup: CDR1 SQVTM, CDR2 ANQGSEA. For the CDR3, the DNA is TGCAGCGTTGAGCTACAACAAGAGACCCAGTACTTC. Translation gives CSVELQQETQYF.

Within the sample, this clonotype is medium-sized. The chain is built from TRBV10-3 and TRBJ2-4, with D unresolved. Germline V gives CDR1 ENHRY, CDR2 SYGVKD. The V end lost 3 bases, the J end lost 8 bases, and 11 bases lay between the germline ends. The CDR3 has 13 amino acids. CDR3 sequence: CAISEHGADIQYF. The CDR3 DNA is TGTGCCATCAGTGAACACGGTGCGGACATTCAGTACTTC.

This rearrangement joins TRBV28 to TRBJ2-7; D possibly uses TRBD1 or TRBD2 (6 bases each). Per the germline V gene, CDR1 is MDHEN and CDR2 is SYDVKM. The CDR3 sequence is 15 residues long. Deletions cut 7 bases from V and 5 bases from J, with 21 bases between. The CDR3 reads CASTDYGGAGHEQYF. The CDR3 DNA sequence: TGTGCCAGCACCGATTACGGGGGCGCAGGACACGAGCAGTACTTC.

This clonotype was counted many times. The J gene is TRBJ1-5, the V gene TRBV4-1, with D unresolved. Germline V gene sequence: CDR1 MGHRA, CDR2 YSYEKL. V was clipped by 3 bases and J by 3 bases, with 12 bases between them. CDR3 length: 15 residues. The CDR3 region is CASSHIGRDNQPQHF. DNA of the CDR3: TGCGCCAGCAGCCACATTGGCAGAGACAATCAGCCCCAGCATTTT.

This clonotype was seen at least ten times. The chain uses TRBV28 and TRBJ1-5, with TRBD1 as a possible D gene (5 bases). The germline V gene encodes CDR1 MDHEN and CDR2 SYDVKM. The V end lost 7 bases, the J end lost 2 bases, and 15 bases lay between the germline ends. The CDR3 loop spans 15 amino acids. The CDR3 is CASMGGSWGNQPQHF. The CDR3 DNA is TGTGCCAGCATGGGGGGAAGTTGGGGCAATCAGCCCCAGCATTTT.

This clonotype was observed a handful of times. At one boundary the junction diverges from the germline segment, which might be a read error. The chain joins TRBV7-6 to TRBJ2-5; 9 bases align to TRBD2. This CDR3 region has 16 residues. The germline V gene has CDR1 SGHVS and CDR2 FNYEAQ. The DNA of the CDR3 is TGTGCCAGCAGCTTAGAGGCTAGCGGGGCCCAAGGGACCCAGTACTTC. Its protein product is CASSLEASGAQGTQYF.

Many counts were recorded for this clonotype. The chain has TRBV6-2 or TRBV6-3 and TRBJ1-5; no definite D call. CDR3 length equals 14 residues. Trimming removed 6 bases from V and 3 bases from J, with 12 bases in between. The germline V gene has CDR1 MNHEY and CDR2 SVGEGT. The CDR3 region has the DNA TGTGCCAGCAGCCGACAAGTCCTCAATCAGCCCCAGCATTTT. It translates to CASSRQVLNQPQHF.

There are a few counts of this clonotype. The rearrangement joins TRBV20-1 to TRBJ1-2; 7 bases map to TRBD1. V was clipped by 4 bases and J by 6 bases; unmatched bases: 14. Germline V CDR1 and CDR2: DFQATT, SNEGSKA (reference sequence). The CDR3 extends over 15 amino acids. CDR3 in amino acids: CSAKRAGTTGDGYTF. As DNA, the CDR3 is TGCAGTGCTAAGAGAGCCGGGACAACAGGGGATGGCTACACCTTC.

The chain has TRBV21-1 and TRBJ1-5; the D call of TRBD1 is as the table states it, not checked on the DNA. TRBV21-1 is listed as a pseudogene. CDR3 length: 13 residues. CDR3 residues: CASSTPPYQPQHF. CDR3 bases: TGTGCCAGCAGCACGCCCCCTTATCAGCCCCAGCATTTT.

This clonotype was seen ten or more times. The chain joins TRBV20-1 to TRBJ2-1; D is ambiguous. Trimming took 3 bases from V and 9 from J, leaving 15 bases between them. The CDR3 consists of 13 residues. The V gene's germline CDR1 is DFQATT and CDR2 SNEGSKA (reference sequence). CDR3 loop: CSASLIRDGEQFF. CDR3 in DNA: TGCAGTGCTAGCTTGATCAGAGACGGTGAGCAGTTCTTC.

As DNA, the CDR3 is TGTGCCAGCAGCTTAGATTCACGCCGGAGTTCCTACGAGCAGTACTTC. Protein: CASSLDSRRSSYEQYF. The V and J genes are TRBV11-2 and TRBJ2-7; D is undetermined. Germline lookup yields CDR1 SGHAT and CDR2 FQNNGV. CDR3 size: 16 residues. V lost 0 bases and J lost 1, with 13 bases in between.

In its sample, this clonotype was seen a few times. The gene calls are TRBV30 and TRBJ2-7; 10 bases are a match to TRBD1. This CDR3 comprises 14 residues. V gave up 2 bases and J gave up 3 bases; unmatched junction bases: 4. CDR1 and CDR2 (germline): GTSNPN, SVGIG (reference sequence). CDR3 DNA: TGTGCCTGGAGTATCGGGACAGGGGTCTACGAGCAGTACTTC. It codes for CAWSIGTGVYEQYF.

Notes on this clonotype: This CDR3 is missing its conserved last phenylalanine or tryptophan, likely due to a read error. This chain connects TRBV7-9 to TRBJ2-3; D gene unclear. This CDR3 spans 13 amino acids. Trimming pared 2 bases from V and 0 bases from J, leaving 3 bases between. Germline CDR1 is SEHNR and CDR2 is FQNEAQ (reference sequence). CDR3 sequence: CASSLPSTDTQYL. In nucleotides, the CDR3 is TGTGCCAGCAGCTTACCGAGCACAGATACGCAGTATTTA.

This clonotype appeared many times. J is TRBJ2-5 and V is TRBV5-4; 15 bases align to TRBD2. The V gene's germline CDR1 is SGHNT and CDR2 YYREEE (reference sequence). The CDR3 loop spans 17 amino acids. Trimming at V came to 0 bases and at J to 4 bases, leaving 4 bases not matched to a gene. CDR3 residues: CASSLGTSGGAVETQYF. The DNA of the CDR3 is TGTGCCAGCAGCTTGGGGACTAGCGGGGGGGCGGTAGAGACCCAGTACTTC.

This clonotype appeared a few times. The chain combines TRBV27 with TRBJ2-3, with D possibly being TRBD1 (5 bases). CDR1 is MNHEY and CDR2 is SMNVEV in the germline V gene (reference sequence). V dropped 4 bases and J dropped 1 base, with 12 bases sitting between them. This CDR3 comprises 15 residues. Written as DNA, the CDR3 is TGTGCCAGCAGTTGGTGGGAAGGGGGCACAGATACGCAGTATTTT. The encoded protein is CASSWWEGGTDTQYF.